What follows is one T cell receptor (beta chain) and its context. The antigen is not known. This entry is derived from a study of T cell responses to AZD1222 COVID-19 vaccine. TCRdb keeps only in-frame clones here, not all; method: immunoSEQ multiplex PCR. The sample lists 70,000 to 95,000 clones, 88% occurring once. General observations from the study: No day 14 peak samples; only post-peak repertoires were characterized.

Germline-derived CDR1 and CDR2 are MGHRA and YSYEKL. The CDR3 is made up of 17 amino acids. V lost 2 bases, J lost 9 bases, and 20 bases lay in between. The sequencing used peripheral blood, collected 28 days after the second AZD1222 dose. The clonotype originates from an adult who received the AZD1222 COVID-19 vaccine. V and J are TRBV4-1 and TRBJ1-6, with D perhaps matching TRBD1 (5 bases). In nucleotides, the CDR3 is TGCGCCAGCAGCCAACAGGGAACAGGCGGTTTTAGTTCACCCCTCCACTTT. Translated, it gives CASSQQGTGGFSSPLHF.